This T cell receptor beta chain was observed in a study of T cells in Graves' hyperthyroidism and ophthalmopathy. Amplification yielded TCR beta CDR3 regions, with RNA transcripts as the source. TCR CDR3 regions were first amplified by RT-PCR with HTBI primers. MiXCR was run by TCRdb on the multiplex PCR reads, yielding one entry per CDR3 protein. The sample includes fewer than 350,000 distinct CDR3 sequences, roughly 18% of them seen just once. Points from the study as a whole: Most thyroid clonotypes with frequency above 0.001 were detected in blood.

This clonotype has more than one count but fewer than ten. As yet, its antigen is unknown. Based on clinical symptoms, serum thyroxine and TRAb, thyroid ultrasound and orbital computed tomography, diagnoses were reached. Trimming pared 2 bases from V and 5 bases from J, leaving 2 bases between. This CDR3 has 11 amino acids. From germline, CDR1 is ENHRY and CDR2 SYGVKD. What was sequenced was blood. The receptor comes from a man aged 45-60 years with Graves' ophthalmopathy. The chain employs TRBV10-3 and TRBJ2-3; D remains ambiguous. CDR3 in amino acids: CAISEQDTQYF. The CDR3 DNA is TGTGCCATCAGTGAGCAAGATACGCAGTATTTT.